The 2 T cell receptor beta chains listed next were all sequenced from one sample in a study of post-analysis software for immune sequencing data. Study outcomes and limitations: Patients carried a handful of TRBV segments more frequently than controls did, and TRBV5-6, TRBV5-1 and TRBV20-1 were among them.

The TCR beta cDNA libraries contained unique molecular identifiers. TCRdb reprocessed the PCR reads via MiXCR and lists one record per CDR3 protein. This table holds around 700,000 distinct CDR3 sequences, 55% to 60% found once. These receptors have no known antigen. Sequencing was done on a sample of blood. These receptors were collected from a girl aged 2 to 9 with multiple sclerosis.

The chain is built from TRBV18 and TRBJ1-1; 7 bases fit TRBD1. CDR1 is KGHSH and CDR2 is LQKENI in the germline V gene. The V segment lost 8 bases and the J segment 1 base; nucleotides outside the gene matches: 10. The CDR3 totals 15 residues. CDR3 in DNA: TGTGCCAGCCCTCGTCAGACAGGGACGAACACTGAAGCTTTCTTT. Translated, it gives CASPRQTGTNTEAFF.

This clonotype came up a few times. The chain employs TRBV20-1 and TRBJ2-5; 14 nucleotides align to TRBD2. The CDR3 loop spans 16 amino acids. The V gene's germline CDR1 is DFQATT and CDR2 SNEGSKA (reference sequence). Trimming cost V 5 bases and J 1 base; bases outside gene matches: 6. In DNA, the CDR3 is TGCAGTGCTCCTGGACTAGCGGGGGGATTCCAAGAGACCCAGTACTTC. This translates into CSAPGLAGGFQETQYF.